This T cell receptor (beta chain) was obtained from a study of response to subunit inactivated influenza vaccine. Points from the study as a whole: Researchers suggested that each seasonal influenza vaccination recruits few new T cells.

One entry per CDR3 protein, called by TCRdb with MiXCR from the RT-PCR reads. Among roughly 570,000 distinct CDR3 sequences listed, 10% to 15% were seen once. The V and J ends lost 8 bases and 4 bases respectively, with 12 bases between them. CDR3 size: 12 residues. In germline, CDR1 is MNHEY, CDR2 SVGEGT. In its sample, this clonotype was seen a few times. Its specificity is not known. The chain has TRBV6-2 or TRBV6-3 and TRBJ2-7; either TRBD1 or TRBD2 may fit D (5 bases each). This TCR was recovered from a man aged 45-65 years who received an inactivated influenza vaccine. The sequenced sample was PBMCs from blood, obtained about 40 days after vaccination. Here the CDR3 DNA reads TGTGCCAGCGGGACCTACCGGTACGAGCAGTACTTC. As protein: CASGTYRYEQYF.